The clone carrying this T cell receptor (beta chain) was recorded a few times. These data come from a study of blood T cell repertoires in COVID-19. Looking at the study overall: Acute-phase and convalescent COVID-19 samples originated in the United States, Italy and Spain.

Generated by immunoSEQ multiplex PCR, the TCRdb table keeps only in-frame clones and is missing some. The sample carries some 180,000 clones, roughly 86% recorded once. The CDR3 has 17 amino acids. Germline CDR1 is SGHDT and CDR2 is YYEEEE. Trimming removed 4 bases at V and 1 base at J, with 20 bases between. Enrolled during active infection, Seattle patients were then followed longitudinally. The TCR was taken from a woman of 80 years or more with COVID-19, enrolled during active disease. The chain employs TRBV5-6 and TRBJ2-5; TRBD2 might be the D (5 bases). Sequencing was carried out using peripheral blood. CDR3 protein: CASSPGTLFTFQETQYF. CDR3 bases: TGTGCCAGCAGCCCGGGAACTCTCTTCACGTTCCAAGAGACCCAGTACTTC.